A selection of T cell receptor beta chains follows, all from one sample in a study of OX40 agonist ivuxolimab in advanced cancers. Measured with immunoSEQ multiplex PCR; TCRdb has only the in-frame clones, and not every one. The sample includes tens of thousands of clones, nearly 85% of them seen just once. Sequencing was performed on CD4+ or CD8+ T cells sorted from blood, taken in a trial of the OX40 agonist ivuxolimab. The receptors derive from an adult with an advanced solid tumor such as melanoma, head and neck, liver or kidney cancer. Each CDR3 is given with its conserved first and last residue. A D gene is named only where the DNA matches it firmly. Size is stated for part of the rows, as once, few or many counts, or as a class when the clone is expanded.

abundance	len	v_gene	j_gene	d_gene	CDR3aa	CDR3nt
.	14	TRBV5-1	TRBJ1-1	.	CASSLAERNTEAFF	TGCGCCAGCAGCTTGGCGGAAAGGAACACTGAAGCTTTCTTT
.	14	TRBV9	TRBJ1-2	.	CASSVGTAFYGYTF	TGTGCCAGCAGCGTAGGCACGGCCTTCTATGGCTACACCTTC
once	15	TRBV6-1	TRBJ2-1	.	CASHEAGSFYNEQFF	TGTGCCAGCCACGAAGCGGGCAGCTTTTACAATGAGCAGTTCTTC
.	15	TRBV7-9	TRBJ2-7	TRBD1	CASSALQGVLYEQYF	TGTGCCAGCAGCGCACTCCAGGGGGTCCTCTACGAGCAGTACTTC
.	14	TRBV27	TRBJ1-2	.	CASSFSNLNYGYTF	TGTGCCAGCAGTTTCTCGAACTTAAACTATGGCTACACCTTC
few	17	TRBV9	TRBJ2-5	TRBD2	CASSPEGGGGALETQYF	TGTGCCAGCAGCCCCGAGGGGGGCGGGGGGGCTTTGGAGACCCAGTACTTC
.	16	TRBV11-2	TRBJ2-5	.	CASTPEVQGLEETQYF	TGTGCCAGCACCCCGGAGGTGCAGGGGTTAGAAGAGACCCAGTACTTC
.	13	TRBV13	TRBJ1-2	.	CASSSGSGGGYTF	TGTGCCAGCAGCTCGGGGAGTGGCGGTGGCTACACCTTC
.	15	TRBV18	TRBJ1-5	.	CASTEKIDSNQPQHF	TGTGCCAGCACAGAAAAAATTGATAGCAATCAGCCCCAGCATTTT
.	15	TRBV9	TRBJ2-1	.	CASSVAVSGYNEQFF	TGTGCCAGCAGCGTAGCGGTTAGCGGATACAATGAGCAGTTCTTC
.	15	TRBV5-6	TRBJ2-7	TRBD1	CASSRTGGGLREQYF	TGTGCCAGCAGCCGGACAGGGGGCGGGTTGCGCGAGCAGTACTTC
.	12	TRBV11-1	TRBJ1-1	.	CASSLGGFQAFF	TGTGCCAGCAGCTTAGGAGGGTTCCAAGCTTTCTTT
.	15	TRBV5-3	TRBJ1-1	.	CASSPTRDLGTEAFF	TGTGCCAGCAGCCCTACCAGGGACCTCGGGACTGAAGCTTTCTTT
.	16	TRBV4-1	TRBJ1-1	.	CASSQIPEGGDAEAFF	TGCGCCAGCAGCCAAATACCAGAGGGGGGGGACGCTGAAGCTTTCTTT
few	13	TRBV9	TRBJ1-2	.	CASSVGQRHGYTF	TGTGCCAGCAGCGTAGGCCAACGGCATGGCTACACCTTC
.	18	TRBV4-3	TRBJ1-2	.	CASSQDGWEGQDLYGYTF	TGCGCCAGCAGCCAAGATGGGTGGGAGGGGCAAGATTTGTATGGCTACACCTTC
.	10	TRBV20-1	TRBJ2-7	.	CSASQDEQYF	TGCAGTGCTAGCCAGGACGAGCAGTACTTC
.	17	TRBV27	TRBJ1-2	TRBD1	CASSLTGSGTGYYGYTF	TGTGCCAGCAGTCTCACTGGGTCCGGGACAGGGTACTATGGCTACACCTTC
.	15	TRBV7-8	TRBJ1-5	.	CASSAYRAVNQPQHF	TGTGCCAGCAGCGCGTACCGGGCCGTCAATCAGCCCCAGCATTTT
.	14	TRBV7-9	TRBJ1-2	.	CASSFPGHQNGYTF	TGTGCCAGCAGCTTTCCGGGACATCAGAATGGCTACACCTTC
.	15	TRBV7-3	TRBJ1-6	.	CASSLGGGPNSPLHF	TGTGCCAGCAGCTTAGGTGGCGGTCCTAATTCACCCCTCCACTTT
.	13	TRBV6-5	TRBJ2-3	TRBD1	CASSNLQGDTQYF	TGTGCCAGCAGTAATTTACAGGGGGATACGCAGTATTTT
few	15	TRBV9	TRBJ1-5	.	CASSVGWGGNQPQHF	TGTGCCAGCAGCGTAGGCTGGGGGGGCAATCAGCCCCAGCATTTT
.	14	TRBV5-1	TRBJ1-2	TRBD1	CASSLEGQNYGYTF	TGCGCCAGCAGCTTGGAGGGACAGAACTATGGCTACACCTTC
few	16	TRBV7-9	TRBJ1-4	.	CASSPGPGATNEKLFF	TGTGCCAGCAGCCCCGGACCGGGGGCAACTAATGAAAAACTGTTTTTT
.	13	TRBV6-5	TRBJ2-1	.	CASSSLDGNEQFF	TGTGCCAGCAGTTCCCTGGACGGTAATGAGCAGTTCTTC
.	13	TRBV9	TRBJ2-7	.	CASSPRDSYEQYF	TGTGCCAGCAGCCCCCGGGATTCCTACGAGCAGTACTTC
few	14	TRBV7-2	TRBJ2-3	TRBD2	CASSLGTRPHTQYF	TGTGCCAGCAGCTTGGGGACTAGACCACATACGCAGTATTTT
.	16	TRBV5-1	TRBJ1-6	.	CASSLAGDSPNSPLHF	TGCGCCAGCAGCTTGGCCGGAGACAGCCCTAATTCACCCCTCCACTTT
.	16	TRBV4-2	TRBJ1-2	.	CASSQDQMSRNYGYTF	TGTGCCAGCAGCCAAGATCAAATGAGTCGCAACTATGGCTACACCTTC
.	13	TRBV6-5	TRBJ1-2	TRBD1	CASSYGTGSGYTF	TGTGCCAGCAGTTACGGGACAGGGTCTGGCTACACCTTC
.	19	TRBV4-1	TRBJ2-3	.	CASSLEFQKTIAFTDTQYF	TGCGCCAGCAGCCTCGAGTTTCAGAAGACAATAGCATTCACAGATACGCAGTATTTT
.	16	TRBV9	TRBJ1-2	TRBD1	CASSASDRDPRRGYTF	TGTGCCAGCAGCGCGAGTGACAGGGACCCGAGGAGGGGCTACACCTTC
.	15	TRBV4-3	TRBJ2-5	.	CASSQTQGYQETQYF	TGCGCCAGCAGCCAGACCCAGGGGTACCAAGAGACCCAGTACTTC
.	14	TRBV6-5	TRBJ1-2	.	CASSYSIDLGGYTF	TGTGCCAGCAGTTACTCGATTGACTTGGGCGGCTACACCTTC
.	15	TRBV7-3	TRBJ2-5	TRBD1	CASSLAQGAEETQYF	TGTGCCAGCAGTCTGGCGCAGGGGGCAGAAGAGACCCAGTACTTC
.	10	TRBV6-5	TRBJ1-1	.	CASSSSEAFF	TGTGCCAGCAGTAGCAGTGAAGCTTTCTTT
medium-sized	13	TRBV9	TRBJ1-1	.	CASSVGGHTEAFF	TGTGCCAGCAGCGTAGGTGGGCACACTGAAGCTTTCTTT
once	16	TRBV21-1	TRBJ1-2	.	CASSKAVRTGSYGYTF	TGTGCCAGCAGCAAAGCGGTGAGGACAGGTTCTTATGGCTACACCTTC